This T cell receptor beta chain was recovered during a study of blood T cell repertoires in COVID-19 (dated by TCRdb to the early 2020s). Looking at the study overall: The collaborator samples originated in the United States, Italy and Spain and spanned the acute and convalescent phases of COVID-19. The material from the prospective study consisted of cDNA or gDNA derived from T cells, B-cell-depleted T cells, or PBMCs. Deeply sampled blood TCRbeta repertoires from subjects exposed to, actively infected with, or recovered from COVID-19 were included in the dataset. The repertoires were released in a freely available public database intended as a resource for research on the immune response to SARS-CoV-2. Samples came from the ongoing ImmuneRACE study (first 160 participants) plus 1,254 subjects from 6 global collaborators. A de-identified subject ID, COVID-19 status, age in years and sex were almost always included in the sample metadata. Where available, HLA class I and class II types were taken from metadata supplied by the sample provider and were not determined by assay-based typing.

The collaborating institutions used their own protocols to collect whole blood in K2EDTA tubes. Collaborator samples were shipped for TCRbeta analysis as frozen whole blood, isolated PBMCs, or DNA extracted from either sample type. Reading the germline V gene gives CDR1 MDHEN and CDR2 SYDVKM. V loses 5 bases at its end and J loses 6 bases; junction bases beyond the gene matches: 4. The CDR3, cysteine through phenylalanine, is 13 amino acids long. Only CDR3 DNA is held: 39 bases, read in frame from base 1. The immunoSEQ Assay, a bias-controlled multiplex PCR, was used to amplify TCRbeta CDR3 regions from genomic DNA. The study's own analysis went as follows. The number of nucleated cells in each sample was estimated from the amplification of reference gene primers within the assay. To quantify the absolute abundance of each unique TCRbeta CDR3 rearrangement, sequence reads were collapsed and filtered. For each sample, productive Simpson clonality was calculated as the square root of Simpson's diversity index across productive rearrangements. In TCRdb, the immuneACCESS table is reduced to in-frame sequences with V and J assigned. These tables do not hold every clone; where another copy was compared, an unresolved V gene accounts for under half, and the others remain unexplained. For V, J and clone size, that table is used; D and trimming come from the DNA. This sample has about 110,000 clones in its table, and under 90% of those were observed once. The ten most abundant clones make up less than 8% of the sample.

This clone has only a few counts. This clone's antigen is unknown. It has no much larger one-base neighbor in the sample; base qualities were not kept. Summary of the overall study and its limitations: Clinical and demographic metadata were provided uncurated, with the amount varying by source and participant.

The chain uses TRBV28 and TRBJ1-2, and TRBD1 matches 9 of the central bases. What was sequenced was peripheral blood. The clonotype comes from a woman aged 50 to 60 with acute or convalescent COVID-19. At the DNA level, the sequence is TGTGCCAGCAGTGAGGGGACAGGGAATGGCTACACCTTC. Translated, this is CASSEGTGNGYTF.